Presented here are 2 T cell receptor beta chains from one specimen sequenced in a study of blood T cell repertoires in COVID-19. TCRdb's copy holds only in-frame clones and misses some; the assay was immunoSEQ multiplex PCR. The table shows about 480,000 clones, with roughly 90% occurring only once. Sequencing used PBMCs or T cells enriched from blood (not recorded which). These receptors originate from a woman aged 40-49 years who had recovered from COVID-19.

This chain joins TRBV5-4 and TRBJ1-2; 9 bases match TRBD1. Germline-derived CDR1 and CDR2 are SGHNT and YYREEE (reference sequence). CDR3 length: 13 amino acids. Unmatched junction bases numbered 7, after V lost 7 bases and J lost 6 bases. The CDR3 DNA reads TGTGCCAGCCGGGAGAGGACAGGGGATGGCTACACCTTC. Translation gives CASRERTGDGYTF.

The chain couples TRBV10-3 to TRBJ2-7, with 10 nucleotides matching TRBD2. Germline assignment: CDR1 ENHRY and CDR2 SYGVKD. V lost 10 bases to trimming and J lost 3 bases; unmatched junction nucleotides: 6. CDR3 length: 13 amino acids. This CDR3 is CATRPSGGYEQYF. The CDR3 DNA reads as TGTGCCACCCGCCCTAGCGGGGGCTACGAGCAGTACTTC.